Each of the 27 T cell receptor beta chains below was sequenced from the same sample in a study of a mutant IDH1 vaccine in newly diagnosed glioma. Sample time point: baseline, week 1 (first vaccination visit). Treatment denoted: pre-vaccination baseline after standard-of-care therapy. Sequencing was performed with immunoSEQ multiplex PCR; in TCRdb, only in-frame clones are kept and a portion is missing. The sample shows 68,000 or so clones, 79% of them seen only once. The sequences come from PBMCs, collected from a glioma patient treated with radiotherapy, temozolomide or both. Receptors were obtained from a man aged 50 to 59 with glioma.

V gene TRBV30 combines with J gene TRBJ1-2; TRBD1 might be the D (5 bases). The CDR3 covers 13 residues. Germline-derived CDR1 and CDR2 are GTSNPN and SVGIG (reference sequence). V lost 3 bases to trimming and J lost 4 bases, with 12 bases between them. The CDR3: CAWRLPGLYGYTF. The CDR3 DNA is TGTGCCTGGAGATTACCGGGGCTCTATGGCTACACCTTC.

This chain joins TRBV2 and TRBJ1-5; no reliable D call. CDR1 and CDR2 from the germline V gene are SNHLY and FYNNEI. The CDR3 sequence is 13 residues long. Trimming shortened V by 8 bases and J by 0 bases, and 8 bases separated the two germline ends. The CDR3 protein is CASQVGSNQPQHF. CDR3 bases: TGTGCCAGCCAGGTGGGTAGCAATCAGCCCCAGCATTTT.

V and J are TRBV6-5 and TRBJ2-7, with D perhaps being TRBD1 or TRBD2 (5 bases each). Germline lookup yields CDR1 MNHEY and CDR2 SVGAGI. The CDR3 has 14 residues. The V and J ends lost 2 bases and 2 bases respectively, with 10 bases between them. CDR3 in amino acids: CASSYQRGTYEQYF. The CDR3 DNA follows: TGTGCCAGCAGTTACCAGAGGGGAACCTACGAGCAGTACTTC.

The CDR3 reads CASSVDSGANVLTF. CDR3 in DNA: TGTGCCAGCAGTGTGGATTCTGGGGCCAACGTCCTGACTTTC. The chain uses TRBV6-1 and TRBJ2-6; D is uncertain. Trimming pared 4 bases from V and 1 base from J, leaving 5 bases between. The CDR3 is made up of 14 amino acids. Germline V lookup: CDR1 MNHNS, CDR2 SASEGT.

The chain carries TRBV21-1 and TRBJ2-7; the table's D call TRBD1 went unverified against the DNA. TRBV21-1 is termed a pseudogene. The CDR3 has 15 residues. The CDR3 DNA reads TGTGCCAGCAGCATACGACAGGAGAGCTCCTACGAGCAGTACTTC. Translating it yields CASSIRQESSYEQYF.

The chain's CDR3 is CASSRAGQSYYGYTF. The CDR3 DNA reads as TGCGCCAGCAGCCGTGCCGGACAGAGTTACTATGGCTACACCTTC. The chain couples TRBV4-3 to TRBJ1-2; weak D call: TRBD1 (6 bases). Germline V lookup: CDR1 LGHNA, CDR2 YSLEER. The CDR3 runs to 15 residues. Trimming cost V 4 bases and J 3 bases, with 15 bases left between them.

There are a few counts of this clone. The genes are TRBV20-1 and TRBJ1-1; no clear D. Per the germline V gene, CDR1 is DFQATT and CDR2 is SNEGSKA (reference sequence). Trimming removed 7 bases at V and 0 bases at J, with 6 bases between. The CDR3 is made up of 11 amino acids. The CDR3 DNA follows: TGCAGTGGACGATTGAACACTGAAGCTTTCTTT. Its protein is CSGRLNTEAFF.

This sequence joins TRBV19 and TRBJ1-1, with TRBD1 matching 7 bases. The CDR3 covers 14 residues. CDR1 is LNHDA, CDR2 SQIVND, per germline (reference sequence). Germline trimming cut 1 base from V and 3 bases from J; bases unmatched to any gene: 2. The CDR3 loop reads CASSIGQGHTEAFF. CDR3 in DNA: TGTGCCAGTAGTATAGGACAGGGTCACACTGAAGCTTTCTTT.

V is TRBV5-6 and J is TRBJ2-7; 14 bases match TRBD2. Per germline, CDR1 SGHDT and CDR2 YYEEEE. Trimming cost V 1 base and J 10 bases; bases outside gene matches: 4. The CDR3 covers 14 residues. The CDR3 protein is CASSLRLAGGHQYF. CDR3 nucleotide sequence: TGTGCCAGCAGCTTGAGACTAGCGGGGGGGCATCAGTACTTC.

V and J are TRBV16 and TRBJ2-1; 9 bases line up with TRBD2. The germline CDR1 and CDR2 sequences are KGHSY and FQNENV. CDR3 length: 16 residues. The V gene end was trimmed by 3 bases and the J gene end by 7 bases; junction bases not matched to a gene: 10. In nucleotides, the CDR3 is TGTGCCAGCAGCCAGTTAGCGGGGGCCACGGGGAATGAGCAGTTCTTC. Translated: CASSQLAGATGNEQFF.

This rearrangement joins TRBV2 to TRBJ2-2; 8 bases agree with TRBD2. The germline CDR1 and CDR2 sequences are SNHLY and FYNNEI. The CDR3 is 14 amino acids. Trimming cost V 6 bases and J 0 bases; bases outside gene matches: 0. The DNA for the CDR3 is TGTGCCAGCAGGGGACTAGCGAACACCGGGGAGCTGTTTTTT. Its translation: CASRGLANTGELFF.

This clone was counted a single time. The chain carries TRBV7-9 and TRBJ2-3; 8 bases are a match to TRBD2. The CDR3 has 13 amino acids. CDR1 and CDR2 from the germline V gene are SEHNR and FQNEAQ (reference sequence). Unmatched junction bases numbered 2, after V lost 5 bases and J lost 4 bases. CDR3 DNA: TGTGCCAGCAGCGTTAGCGGGGCAGATACGCAGTATTTT. Translation gives CASSVSGADTQYF.

The chain has TRBV7-2 and TRBJ2-7, with 8 bases identical to TRBD1. J lost 3 bases, V lost 1 base, and 5 bases had no gene match. CDR3 length: 15 residues. Germline V lookup: CDR1 SGHTA, CDR2 FQGNSA. For the CDR3, the DNA is TGTGCCAGCAGCTTAGAGGGACAGGCCCTCTACGAGCAGTACTTC. Translation gives CASSLEGQALYEQYF.

The V gene is TRBV10-3, the J gene TRBJ1-4; D remains unclear. The V gene's germline CDR1 is ENHRY and CDR2 SYGVKD. Between the trimmed V and J ends, which lost 0 bases and 2 bases, there was a span of 13 bases. The CDR3 loop spans 17 amino acids. The CDR3 nucleotides are TGTGCCATCAGTGAGTCGAACAAGGCCGAGACTAATGAAAAACTGTTTTTT. Translation gives CAISESNKAETNEKLFF.

The chain employs TRBV4-1 and TRBJ2-5, with 9 positions matching TRBD1. CDR1 and CDR2 (germline): MGHRA, YSYEKL. The trim removed 0 bases at V and 7 bases at J, leaving 6 bases unmatched. The CDR3 runs to 15 residues. The chain's CDR3 is CASSQDGTGLGTQYF. The DNA for the CDR3 is TGCGCCAGCAGCCAAGATGGGACAGGGCTCGGGACCCAGTACTTC.

V is TRBV4-1 and J is TRBJ1-3, with 7 positions matching TRBD1. The germline gives CDR1 MGHRA, CDR2 YSYEKL. The CDR3 extends over 15 amino acids. Germline trimming cut 3 bases from V and 3 bases from J; bases unmatched to any gene: 5. The chain's CDR3 is CASSQEGAGGNTIYF. The CDR3 DNA reads as TGCGCCAGCAGCCAGGAGGGGGCAGGTGGAAACACCATATATTTT.

V and J are TRBV5-6 and TRBJ2-7; a possible D gene is TRBD2 (6 bases). Germline CDR1 and CDR2: SGHDT and YYEEEE. The CDR3 is 12 residues long. Trimming shortened V by 3 bases and J by 4 bases, and 8 bases separated the two germline ends. CDR3 in amino acids: CASSSGRYEQYF. The CDR3 nucleotides are TGTGCCAGCAGCTCGGGGAGGTACGAGCAGTACTTC.

The chain is built from TRBV2 and TRBJ2-5; 11 nucleotides agree with TRBD2. J was trimmed by 1 base and V by 7 bases; bases with no gene match: 5. The germline CDR1 and CDR2 sequences are SNHLY and FYNNEI. The CDR3 loop spans 15 amino acids. The CDR3 nucleotides are TGTGCCAGCAACAGACTAGCGGGGAGCCAAGAGACCCAGTACTTC. Protein: CASNRLAGSQETQYF.

This rearrangement joins TRBV28 to TRBJ2-5; D is possibly TRBD1 (6 bases). CDR3 length: 12 amino acids. Germline lookup yields CDR1 MDHEN and CDR2 SYDVKM. Trimming shortened V by 5 bases and J by 3 bases, and 7 bases separated the two germline ends. The CDR3 is CASSRQEETQYF. The CDR3 DNA follows: TGTGCCAGCAGTCGACAGGAAGAGACCCAGTACTTC.

CDR3 loop: CASSSQGAANEKLFF. CDR3 in DNA: TGTGCCAGCTCCTCTCAGGGGGCCGCTAATGAAAAACTGTTTTTT. This chain joins TRBV18 and TRBJ1-4, with 8 bases fitting TRBD1. V lost 6 bases to trimming and J lost 3 bases; unmatched junction nucleotides: 6. The CDR3 length is 15 residues. Germline lookup yields CDR1 KGHSH and CDR2 LQKENI.

V is TRBV5-1 and J is TRBJ1-3; maybe TRBD1 (6 bases). Germline CDR1 reads SGHRS; CDR2 reads YFSETQ. Trimming left V 4 bases short and J 7 bases short, with 15 bases between. The CDR3 contains 14 residues. The CDR3 DNA sequence: TGCGCCAGCAGCCCACAGGGACATGCGAACACCATATATTTT. Amino acid sequence: CASSPQGHANTIYF.

The chain uses TRBV5-1 and TRBJ2-5, with 9 nucleotides matching TRBD1. CDR3 length: 14 residues. V lost 2 bases to trimming and J lost 5 bases; unmatched junction nucleotides: 4. Germline V gene lookup returns CDR1 SGHRS and CDR2 YFSETQ. As DNA, the CDR3 is TGCGCCAGCAGCTTAGGGACAGGGTCGGAGACCCAGTACTTC. It specifies CASSLGTGSETQYF.

This clone was seen just once. The V call is TRBV5-1, the J call TRBJ2-1, with TRBD1 matching over 9 bases. V was clipped by 4 bases and J by 5 bases; unmatched bases: 10. The CDR3 length is 16 residues. The germline CDR1 and CDR2 sequences are SGHRS and YFSETQ. CDR3 coding DNA: TGCGCCAGCAGCCCGGTGGGGACAGGGATAGACAATGAGCAGTTCTTC. Translated, it gives CASSPVGTGIDNEQFF.

This clone was seen a handful of times. The V gene is TRBV19, the J gene TRBJ1-5; no definite D call. Germline CDR1 is LNHDA and CDR2 is SQIVND (reference sequence). The ends were cut back, 5 bases at V and 7 bases at J, with 18 bases in the middle. The CDR3 length is 15 residues. The chain's CDR3 is CASSSRQGPRQPQHF. The CDR3 coding sequence is TGTGCCAGTAGTTCCCGGCAAGGCCCTAGGCAGCCCCAGCATTTT.

This rearrangement joins TRBV7-2 to TRBJ2-7; D may be TRBD2 (5 bases). Trimming pared 1 base from V and 2 bases from J, leaving 15 bases between. CDR3 length: 16 residues. In germline, CDR1 is SGHTA, CDR2 FQGNSA. The CDR3 DNA follows: TGTGCCAGCAGCTTAGAGGTCGCTAGCAGAACCTACGAGCAGTACTTC. It is translated as CASSLEVASRTYEQYF.

The rearrangement joins TRBV9 to TRBJ1-1; TRBD1 aligns across 10 bases. There are 15 residues in the CDR3. V dropped 0 bases and J dropped 1; count of bases not matched to a gene: 0. The V gene's germline CDR1 is SGDLS and CDR2 YYNGEE. The CDR3 bases are TGTGCCAGCAGCGTAGGGACAGGGGGGAACACTGAAGCTTTCTTT. Protein product: CASSVGTGGNTEAFF. Combining the CDR3 with reference TRBV9 and TRBJ1-1 gives the whole variable domain DSGVTQTPKHLITATGQRVTLRCSPRSGDLSVYWYQQSLDQGLQFLIQYYNGEERAKGNILERFSAQQFPDLHSELNLSSLELGDSALYFCASSVGTGGNTEAFFGQGTRLTVV.

J is TRBJ2-1 and V is TRBV9, with 7 bases aligning to TRBD1. The germline CDR1 and CDR2 sequences are SGDLS and YYNGEE. The CDR3 is made up of 14 amino acids. With 3 bases clipped from V and 3 bases from J, the junction kept 3 bases outside the gene matches. Here the CDR3 reads CASSATGFYNEQFF. The CDR3 DNA follows: TGTGCCAGCAGCGCGACAGGGTTCTACAATGAGCAGTTCTTC.